This T cell receptor beta chain stems from a study of T cell repertoires in cytomegalovirus infection. For the study at large: Public TCR beta signatures marked donors with CMV infection and the matching HLA. Whole-study results and caveats: Carriers of CMV and the relevant HLA type were discriminated by public TCR beta frequency. There were HLA-C-restricted CMV-specific TCR beta clonotypes dominating the ex vivo response.

The CDR3 consists of 15 residues. V lost 1 base and J 4 bases, leaving 13 bases between the germline ends. Germline V gene data show CDR1 as SEHNR and CDR2 as FQNEAQ (reference sequence). TCRdb re-derived calls from the reads in MiXCR, one entry per CDR3 protein. The sample has 500,000 to 600,000 distinct CDR3 sequences, more than 15% seen once. There are many counts of this clonotype. Its antigen is as yet unknown. The chain joins TRBV7-9 to TRBJ1-1, with D unresolved. The TCR was taken from a human donor in good health (CMV status not recorded). Some clones in this sample may be carry-over from other donors' samples. The sequenced sample was CD8+ T cells from PBMCs. In DNA, the CDR3 is TGTGCCAGCAGCTTAGGGCAACCCGGCCCCACTGAAGCTTTCTTT. As protein: CASSLGQPGPTEAFF.